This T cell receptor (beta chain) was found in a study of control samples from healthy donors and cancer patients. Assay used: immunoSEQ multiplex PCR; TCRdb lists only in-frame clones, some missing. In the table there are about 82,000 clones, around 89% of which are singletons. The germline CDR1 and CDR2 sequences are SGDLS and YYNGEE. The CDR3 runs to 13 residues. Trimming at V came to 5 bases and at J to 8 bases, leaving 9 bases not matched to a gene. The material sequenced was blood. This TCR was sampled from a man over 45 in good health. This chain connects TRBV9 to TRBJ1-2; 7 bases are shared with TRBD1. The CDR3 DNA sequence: TGTGCCAGCAGGGCTCAGGGGGGGGGAGGCTACACCTTC. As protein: CASRAQGGGGYTF.